One and the same sample provided the 15 T cell receptor beta chains below, sequenced in a study of OX40 agonist ivuxolimab in advanced cancers. Sequencing was performed with immunoSEQ multiplex PCR; in TCRdb, only in-frame clones are kept and a portion is missing. The table lists some 64,000 clones, about 87% of them singletons. Sample: CD4+ or CD8+ T cells sorted from blood, taken in a trial of the OX40 agonist ivuxolimab. Source of these receptors: an adult with an advanced solid tumor such as melanoma, head and neck, liver or kidney cancer.

The chain carries TRBV5-1 and TRBJ1-2; no clear D. V lost 4 bases, J lost 8 bases, and 12 bases lay in between. Germline CDR1 reads SGHRS; CDR2 reads YFSETQ. The CDR3 covers 12 residues. The CDR3 DNA sequence: TGCGCCAGCAGCCCCCAGGCGTGGGGCTACACCTTC. This encodes CASSPQAWGYTF.

This rearrangement joins TRBV27 to TRBJ2-2; TRBD2 aligns across 8 bases. This CDR3 has 16 amino acids. J gave up 6 bases and V 2 bases, and 8 bases lay outside the gene matches. CDR1 and CDR2 (germline): MNHEY, SMNVEV (reference sequence). The CDR3 coding sequence is TGTGCCAGCAGTTTAGGGGCGGGAGGCTTGGCCGGGGAGCTGTTTTTT. This gives the protein CASSLGAGGLAGELFF.

The chain carries TRBV11-3 and TRBJ1-5; 7 bases agree with TRBD1. J was trimmed by 2 bases and V by 2 bases; bases with no gene match: 9. CDR1 SGHNT and CDR2 YENEEA come from the germline V gene. This CDR3 region has 17 residues. The CDR3 DNA reads TGTGCCAGCAGCTTATATTGGGACAGTGACGGCAATCAGCCCCAGCATTTT. Translation: CASSLYWDSDGNQPQHF. Filled out from reference TRBV11-3 and TRBJ1-5, the complete variable domain reads EAGVVQSPRYKIIEKKQPVAFWCNPISGHNTLYWYLQNLGQGPELLIRYENEEAVDDSQLPKDRFSAERLKGVDSTLKIQPAELGDSAVYLCASSLYWDSDGNQPQHFGDGTRLSIL.

The CDR3 here is CACGQRFTNEQFF. CDR3 nucleotide sequence: TGTGCCTGTGGACAGAGATTTACGAATGAGCAGTTCTTC. This chain joins TRBV30 and TRBJ2-1; perhaps TRBD1 as D (6 bases). This CDR3 is built from 13 residues. Trimming shortened V by 6 bases and J by 7 bases, and 16 bases separated the two germline ends. The germline V gene encodes CDR1 GTSNPN and CDR2 SVGIG (reference sequence).

V usage is TRBV28 and J usage is TRBJ1-5; D not resolved. The CDR3 length is 11 residues. Germline loops: CDR1 MDHEN, CDR2 SYDVKM. Trimming removed 6 bases from V and 4 bases from J, with 4 bases in between. CDR3 region: CASRDNQPQHF. The CDR3 DNA reads as TGTGCCAGCAGAGATAATCAGCCCCAGCATTTT.

This chain links TRBV1 with TRBJ2-1; no check of the table's D call, TRBD1, against the DNA was made. TRBV1 is annotated as a pseudogene. The CDR3 consists of 13 residues. The CDR3 bases are TGCACCAGCAGCCAAGTATCCAGGGATGAGCAGTTCTTC. Protein product: CTSSQVSRDEQFF.

Here the CDR3 DNA reads TGTGCCAGCAGTGCCCGAATGTGGGCCCACGAGCAGTACTTC. It codes for CASSARMWAHEQYF. V usage is TRBV27 and J usage is TRBJ2-7; D is ambiguous. CDR1 MNHEY and CDR2 SMNVEV come from the germline V gene (reference sequence). CDR3 size: 14 residues. V lost 5 bases and J 5 bases, leaving 16 bases between the germline ends.

This sequence joins TRBV4-1 and TRBJ2-7; the match to TRBD2 covers 12 bases. V trimming: 3 bases; J trimming: 3 bases; junction bases outside the gene matches: 6. CDR3 length: 16 amino acids. The germline V gene encodes CDR1 MGHRA and CDR2 YSYEKL. The CDR3 reads CASSHPALAGGYEQYF. CDR3 in DNA: TGCGCCAGCAGCCACCCGGCACTAGCGGGAGGCTACGAGCAGTACTTC.

This chain uses TRBV13 with TRBJ2-1, with 11 bases fitting TRBD2. V lost 4 bases, J lost 0 bases, and 5 bases stayed unmatched. Germline V gives CDR1 PRHDT, CDR2 FYEKMQ (reference sequence). The CDR3 length is 17 residues. The CDR3 here is CASSSPLAGGSYNEQFF. DNA of the CDR3: TGTGCCAGCAGCTCTCCTCTAGCGGGAGGCTCCTACAATGAGCAGTTCTTC.

The chain carries TRBV10-1 and TRBJ2-1; D is unresolved. Trimming pared 2 bases from V and 1 base from J, leaving 6 bases between. CDR3 size: 14 residues. Germline V lookup: CDR1 WNHNN, CDR2 SYGVQD (reference sequence). CDR3 nucleotides: TGCGCCAGCAGTGAGGGCCGGTCCTACAATGAGCAGTTCTTC. It translates to CASSEGRSYNEQFF.

The rearrangement links TRBV30 to TRBJ2-7; TRBD1 matches at 7 bases. Germline CDR1 and CDR2: GTSNPN and SVGIG (reference sequence). The length of the CDR3 is 14 residues. V shed 1 base, J shed 3 bases, and the junction held 6 bases outside the gene matches. CDR3 in DNA: TGTGCCTGGAGTGGGAAGGGACAGAACTACGAGCAGTACTTC. It encodes CAWSGKGQNYEQYF.

The V call is TRBV5-4, the J call TRBJ2-5, with D possibly being TRBD1 (6 bases). This CDR3 spans 15 amino acids. Trimming cost V 3 bases and J 3 bases, with 15 bases left between them. Germline V gene lookup returns CDR1 SGHNT and CDR2 YYREEE (reference sequence). The CDR3 nucleotides read TGTGCCAGCAGCTCTAAAATGGACAGCAAAGAGACCCAGTACTTC. As protein: CASSSKMDSKETQYF.

The rearrangement joins TRBV7-3 to TRBJ2-3; 9 bases are a match to TRBD1. This CDR3 has 14 residues. CDR1 is SGHTA, CDR2 FQGTGA, per germline. The J segment lost 6 bases and the V segment lost 5 bases, leaving 6 bases of the junction unmatched. For the CDR3, the DNA is TGTGCCAGCAGCCTAGGACAGGGGCGGGATACGCAGTATTTT. It specifies CASSLGQGRDTQYF.

This chain uses TRBV10-3 with TRBJ2-5, with 7 bases that match TRBD1. J gave up 5 bases and V 5 bases, and 11 bases lay outside the gene matches. Germline loops: CDR1 ENHRY, CDR2 SYGVKD. The length of the CDR3 is 15 residues. The CDR3 nucleotides read TGTGCCATCAGTCACTCGACAGGGTTTTTCGAGACCCAGTACTTC. Translation gives CAISHSTGFFETQYF.

Notes on this clone: The sample contains more than one DNA sequence encoding this CDR3. The J gene is TRBJ1-2, the V gene TRBV28; D call uncertain. This CDR3 has 11 amino acids. Germline V gene data show CDR1 as MDHEN and CDR2 as SYDVKM. The V and J ends lost 8 bases and 4 bases respectively, with 8 bases between them. The CDR3 reads CASGSVYGYTF. Here the CDR3 DNA reads TGTGCCAGCGGCTCAGTCTATGGCTACACCTTC.